This passage covers 13 T cell receptor beta chains from one sample sequenced in a study of regulatory T cells in long-lasting Graves disease. Time point described: newly diagnosed GD, antithyroid drugs for less than 3 months. PBMCs were the source of the RNA used for TCR sequencing. For TCR beta, libraries came from iRepertoire HTBI primers and Arm-PCR of CDR3 regions. TCRdb re-called the multiplex PCR reads through MiXCR, storing one row per CDR3 protein. Among 370,000 or so distinct CDR3 sequences, 15% to 20% were seen once, and the ten largest hold 20%. These data are also associated with another study on T cells in Graves' hyperthyroidism and ophthalmopathy.

Sequencing was performed on peripheral blood mononuclear cells (PBMCs), taken at new diagnosis, from a patient treated with antithyroid drugs. These receptor sequences come from a woman in her late teens or twenties with Graves disease.

This clonotype has a handful of counts. This chain uses TRBV20-1 with TRBJ2-3; 12 bases align to TRBD2. The germline V gene encodes CDR1 DFQATT and CDR2 SNEGSKA (reference sequence). V lost 5 bases to trimming and J lost 6 bases; unmatched junction nucleotides: 12. This CDR3 is built from 16 residues. The CDR3 sequence is CSAPRGLAGRQDTQYF. The CDR3 DNA follows: TGCAGTGCTCCCCGAGGACTAGCGGGGAGGCAGGATACGCAGTATTTT.

This clonotype appeared many times. This chain's CDR3 is CASSEGNYNEQFF. The CDR3 DNA sequence: TGTGCCAGCAGTGAAGGAAACTACAATGAGCAGTTCTTC. The chain carries TRBV6-1 and TRBJ2-1; no reliable D call. There are 13 residues in the CDR3. The germline V gene has CDR1 MNHNS and CDR2 SASEGT. V was pared by 1 base and J by 3 bases, with 4 bases between.

Ten or more counts support this clonotype. V and J are TRBV28 and TRBJ2-7, with TRBD2 as a possible D gene (5 bases). Per germline, CDR1 MDHEN and CDR2 SYDVKM. The CDR3 extends over 13 amino acids. The V and J ends lost 6 bases and 3 bases respectively, with 12 bases between them. The CDR3, as DNA: TGTGCCAGCAGACAAACTAGTGACTACGAGCAGTACTTC. Its protein is CASRQTSDYEQYF.

DNA for the CDR3: TGTGCCAGCAGTGCGGACAGTCCCCCCTACGAGCAGTACTTC. This sequence encodes CASSADSPPYEQYF. The gene calls are TRBV6-1 and TRBJ2-7; D is possibly TRBD1 (6 bases). Trimming stripped 4 bases from V and 2 bases from J, with 12 bases between. The CDR3 has 14 amino acids. Germline values: CDR1 MNHNS, CDR2 SASEGT.

This clonotype was recorded many times. The gene calls are TRBV2 and TRBJ2-5, with a weak D call TRBD1 (5 bases). The CDR3 extends over 13 amino acids. V was cut by 4 bases and J by 1 base, with 7 bases left in between. Germline CDR1 and CDR2: SNHLY and FYNNEI. The CDR3, as DNA: TGTGCCAGCAGTGGACAGATCCAAGAGACCCAGTACTTC. The encoded protein is CASSGQIQETQYF.

A word on this clonotype: In this CDR3 the conserved last residue, phenylalanine or tryptophan, is missing, so a read error is likely. The J gene is TRBJ2-5, the V gene TRBV20-1; a possible D gene is TRBD1 (5 bases). V was shortened by 0 bases and J by 5 bases, with 19 bases between the two germline ends. Germline CDR1 DFQATT, CDR2 SNEGSKA (reference sequence). The CDR3 spans 16 residues. The CDR3 nucleotides are TGCAGTGCTAGAGATTTACAGGAGTTCCCCCGGGAGACCCAGTACCTC. Residues: CSARDLQEFPRETQYL.

This clonotype was picked up many times. The CDR3 DNA reads TGCAGTGCTAGGCGGGACGGCTCCTACAATGAGCAGTTCTTC. Encoded protein: CSARRDGSYNEQFF. The V and J genes are TRBV20-1 and TRBJ2-1; possibly TRBD2 for D (6 bases). Germline V gives CDR1 DFQATT, CDR2 SNEGSKA (reference sequence). The CDR3 covers 14 residues. V was pared by 3 bases and J by 0 bases, with 9 bases between.

The rearrangement links TRBV27 to TRBJ2-1, with 8 bases matching TRBD2. In germline, CDR1 is MNHEY, CDR2 SMNVEV (reference sequence). The V and J ends lost 7 bases and 2 bases, in that order; junction bases with no gene match: 7. The CDR3 totals 15 residues. This CDR3 reads CASTNGGGTYNEQFF. In nucleotides, the CDR3 is TGTGCCAGCACCAACGGGGGGGGCACCTACAATGAGCAGTTCTTC.

This clonotype came up many times. This chain joins TRBV20-1 and TRBJ2-2; D uncertain. V dropped 5 bases and J dropped 4 bases, with 11 bases sitting between them. The CDR3 extends over 13 amino acids. The germline CDR1 and CDR2 sequences are DFQATT and SNEGSKA (reference sequence). The CDR3 spells CSAVTRSTGELFF. CDR3 nucleotide sequence: TGCAGTGCTGTTACGAGGAGCACCGGGGAGCTGTTTTTT.

Concerning this clonotype: The junction differs from germline at one of its ends, possibly a read error. The chain has TRBV9 and TRBJ2-1, with no clear D. The CDR3 is 14 residues long. In germline, CDR1 is SGDLS, CDR2 YYNGEE. The CDR3 region has the DNA TGTGCCAGCAGCGTAGATGGCGGATACAATGGGCAGTTCTTC. It is translated as CASSVDGGYNGQFF.

In its sample, this clonotype was seen many times. At one boundary the junction diverges from the germline segment, which might be a read error. The chain recombines TRBV12-3 or TRBV12-4 with TRBJ1-2, with unresolved D. This CDR3 has 14 amino acids. This chain's CDR3 is CASSLAGSNYGYTF. CDR3 DNA sequence: TGTGCCAGCAGCTTAGCGGGGTCTAACTATGGCTACACCTTC.

This clonotype has only a few counts. V usage is TRBV7-3 and J usage is TRBJ1-4; TRBD1 aligns across 7 bases. The CDR3 is 15 amino acids. Germline V gives CDR1 SGHTA, CDR2 FQGTGA. V shed 5 bases, J shed 8 bases, and the junction held 11 bases outside the gene matches. CDR3 DNA sequence: TGTGCCAGCAGCCCCACCGGGACAGTTAACGAAAAACTGTTTTTT. Its protein is CASSPTGTVNEKLFF.

Only one count was recorded for this clonotype. A read error may explain this, as a much larger clone is one base away. V gene TRBV7-2 combines with J gene TRBJ2-7, with unresolved D. The CDR3 loop spans 13 amino acids. Germline V gives CDR1 SGHTA, CDR2 FQGNSA. Trimming cost V 4 bases and J 0 bases, with 7 bases left between them. The chain's CDR3 is CTSSSYRSYEQYF. In DNA form, the CDR3 reads TGTACCAGCAGCTCGTACCGCTCCTACGAGCAGTACTTC.